The 24 T cell receptor beta chains below all came from one sample that was sequenced in a study of OX40 agonist ivuxolimab in advanced cancers. Clones were read by immunoSEQ multiplex PCR, and TCRdb kept only the in-frame ones, dropping some. The sample holds 60,000 to 90,000 clones, around 90% seen once. Material: CD4+ or CD8+ T cells sorted from blood, obtained in a trial of the OX40 agonist ivuxolimab. These receptors all stem from an adult with an advanced solid tumor such as melanoma, head and neck, liver or kidney cancer.

V and J are TRBV6-5 and TRBJ1-4, with 7 positions matching TRBD1. V was clipped by 0 bases and J by 5 bases; unmatched bases: 3. The CDR3 is 15 amino acids. Germline V gene data show CDR1 as MNHEY and CDR2 as SVGAGI. CDR3 protein: CASSYSGQRNEKLFF. The CDR3 coding sequence is TGTGCCAGCAGTTACTCGGGACAGCGAAATGAAAAACTGTTTTTT.

This sequence joins TRBV6-6 and TRBJ1-4; D gene uncertain. The germline V and J ends were trimmed by 6 bases and 4 bases, with 9 bases remaining between them. CDR1 and CDR2 (germline): MNHNY, SVGAGI (reference sequence). CDR3 length: 13 amino acids. CDR3 sequence (DNA): TGTGCCAGCAGCCAAGTCTTTAATGAAAAACTGTTTTTT. Translating it yields CASSQVFNEKLFF.

In this sample, this clone turned up once. V and J are TRBV18 and TRBJ2-1, with D possibly matching TRBD2 (6 bases). This CDR3 has 15 amino acids. Trimming removed 6 bases from V and 5 bases from J, with 17 bases in between. Per germline, CDR1 KGHSH and CDR2 LQKENI. This CDR3 reads CASSPGALYNNEQFF. The CDR3, as DNA: TGTGCCAGCTCGCCGGGAGCCCTTTACAACAATGAGCAGTTCTTC.

The chain uses TRBV7-2 and TRBJ2-7, with 9 bases aligning to TRBD1. V shed 6 bases, J shed 2 bases, and the junction held 8 bases outside the gene matches. Germline loops: CDR1 SGHTA, CDR2 FQGNSA. The CDR3 runs to 15 residues. CDR3 nucleotide sequence: TGTGCCAGCAGAACCCCCGGGACAGGGACCTACGAGCAGTACTTC. Protein product: CASRTPGTGTYEQYF.

This chain links TRBV5-4 with TRBJ2-2; D may be TRBD1 (6 bases). The CDR3 has 15 residues. V was trimmed by 2 bases and J by 3 bases, leaving 11 bases between them. Germline V lookup: CDR1 SGHNT, CDR2 YYREEE (reference sequence). The CDR3: CASSFGGQDTGELFF. The CDR3, as DNA: TGTGCCAGCAGCTTTGGGGGCCAGGACACCGGGGAGCTGTTTTTT.

A single count supports this clone. This chain links TRBV7-9 with TRBJ2-7; 8 bases line up with TRBD2. Germline V gene sequence: CDR1 SEHNR, CDR2 FQNEAQ (reference sequence). The CDR3 is 16 residues long. Trimming took 4 bases from V and 6 from J; bases not matched to a gene: 14. The CDR3 loop reads CASSSLPGRGIAEQYF. DNA of the CDR3: TGTGCCAGCAGCTCTCTCCCCGGGAGGGGGATCGCCGAGCAGTACTTC.

The rearrangement uses TRBV13 and TRBJ2-3; D remains ambiguous. Germline V gene sequence: CDR1 PRHDT, CDR2 FYEKMQ (reference sequence). CDR3 length: 16 residues. Trimming took off 1 base at V and 1 base at J, with 12 bases between the two ends. Written as DNA, the CDR3 is TGTGCCAGCAGCTTAGTGTACAGTCTGGGCACAGATACGCAGTATTTT. Protein sequence: CASSLVYSLGTDTQYF.

The chain employs TRBV6-6 and TRBJ1-1; D not certain. Looked up from germline, CDR1 is MNHNY and CDR2 is SVGAGI (reference sequence). CDR3 length: 15 amino acids. Trimming removed 0 bases from V and 1 base from J, with 9 bases in between. The CDR3 sequence: CASSYSIGSNTEAFF. Here the CDR3 DNA reads TGTGCCAGCAGTTACTCGATCGGGTCGAACACTGAAGCTTTCTTT.

This clone was observed a handful of times. The gene calls are TRBV2 and TRBJ2-7; the D is unclear. V shed 6 bases and J shed 6 bases, with 12 bases lying between them. The CDR3 loop spans 12 amino acids. CDR1 and CDR2 (germline): SNHLY, FYNNEI. CDR3 bases: TGTGCCAGCAGGACCCTAAGTTCCGAGCAGTACTTC. Its translation is CASRTLSSEQYF.

This clone has only one observation. This sequence joins TRBV4-2 and TRBJ2-3; D remains unclear. Trimming removed 2 bases at V and 6 bases at J, with 24 bases between. Germline lookup yields CDR1 LGHNA and CDR2 YNFKEQ. This CDR3 is 18 amino acids long. CDR3 residues: CASSQNRPVGNSWDTQYF. The DNA of the CDR3 is TGTGCCAGCAGCCAAAACCGCCCGGTTGGTAATTCTTGGGATACGCAGTATTTT.

This rearrangement joins TRBV19 to TRBJ1-1; TRBD1 might be the D (5 bases). CDR1 LNHDA and CDR2 SQIVND come from the germline V gene (reference sequence). CDR3 size: 16 residues. Trimming pared 5 bases from V and 0 bases from J, leaving 16 bases between. As DNA, the CDR3 is TGTGCCAGTAGTGCCGGGACTCTAGGGGTGAACACTGAAGCTTTCTTT. Protein: CASSAGTLGVNTEAFF.

V and J are TRBV7-9 and TRBJ2-2; 8 bases match TRBD2. The CDR3 runs to 15 residues. The J segment lost 10 bases and the V segment lost 5 bases, leaving 12 bases of the junction unmatched. Germline lookup yields CDR1 SEHNR and CDR2 FQNEAQ (reference sequence). CDR3 sequence: CASSLGGGAPEELFF. In nucleotides, the CDR3 is TGTGCCAGCAGCCTCGGGGGGGGCGCCCCCGAGGAGCTGTTTTTT.

This sequence joins TRBV10-3 and TRBJ2-3; D remains unclear. V lost 7 bases, J lost 2 bases, and 10 bases lay in between. The CDR3 extends over 13 amino acids. Germline CDR1 ENHRY, CDR2 SYGVKD. The CDR3 loop is CAITGGTTDTQYF. The DNA for the CDR3 is TGTGCCATCACAGGCGGAACCACAGATACGCAGTATTTT.

Here the CDR3 reads CASSFAGGQETQYF. CDR3 coding DNA: TGTGCCAGCAGCTTCGCAGGTGGCCAAGAGACCCAGTACTTC. The chain uses TRBV5-6 and TRBJ2-5; D remains unclear. The CDR3 has 14 amino acids. The V and J ends lost 2 bases and 1 base respectively, with 9 bases between them. The germline CDR1 and CDR2 sequences are SGHDT and YYEEEE.

The V and J genes are TRBV7-3 and TRBJ2-2, with D hard to call. The CDR3 contains 13 residues. V dropped 5 bases and J dropped 8 bases, with 12 bases sitting between them. Germline V gives CDR1 SGHTA, CDR2 FQGTGA. This CDR3 is CASSPRVMGELFF. In DNA, the CDR3 is TGTGCCAGCAGCCCTCGGGTTATGGGGGAGCTGTTTTTT.

The chain recombines TRBV5-1 with TRBJ2-7, with TRBD1 matching over 12 bases. The CDR3 is made up of 14 amino acids. Trimming took 3 bases from V and 6 from J; bases not matched to a gene: 4. CDR1 and CDR2 (germline): SGHRS, YFSETQ. CDR3 coding DNA: TGCGCCAGCAGCTCGGGGACAGGGGGCCGCGAGCAGTACTTC. This gives the protein CASSSGTGGREQYF.

This chain links TRBV28 with TRBJ1-5; D gene ambiguous. Germline V gives CDR1 MDHEN, CDR2 SYDVKM. Trimming removed 7 bases at V and 7 bases at J, with 5 bases between. The CDR3 consists of 10 residues. Written as DNA, the CDR3 is TGTGCCAGCAATGGCCAGCCCCAGCATTTT. Translation: CASNGQPQHF.

The V gene is TRBV11-2, the J gene TRBJ1-1; 7 bases map to TRBD1. Germline assignment: CDR1 SGHAT and CDR2 FQNNGV. The CDR3 has 15 residues. The V segment lost 5 bases and the J segment 0 bases; nucleotides outside the gene matches: 6. The DNA for the CDR3 is TGTGCCAGCAGCAAAGACAGGGACATGAACACTGAAGCTTTCTTT. Translating it yields CASSKDRDMNTEAFF.

This clone was seen only once. This sample includes further DNA sequences coding for the same CDR3. The J gene is TRBJ2-5, the V gene TRBV4-1; 7 bases are a match to TRBD2. This CDR3 contains 14 residues. CDR1 and CDR2 from the germline V gene are MGHRA and YSYEKL. The ends lost 1 base at V and 4 bases at J; junction bases unmatched: 3. The CDR3 region has the DNA TGCGCCAGCAGCCAAGTGGGGGGGTTAGAGACCCAGTACTTC. Its translation is CASSQVGGLETQYF.

V gene TRBV18 combines with J gene TRBJ2-7, with 9 bases matching TRBD1. The CDR3 is made up of 17 amino acids. Trimming at V came to 4 bases and at J to 5 bases, leaving 15 bases not matched to a gene. CDR1 and CDR2 from the germline V gene are KGHSH and LQKENI. The CDR3 bases are TGTGCCAGCTCACTACCACACCTCGGGACAGGGCCCAACGAGCAGTACTTC. Translation gives CASSLPHLGTGPNEQYF. The full variable domain, its missing parts supplied by reference TRBV18 and TRBJ2-7, is NAGVMQNPRHLVRRRGQEARLRCSPMKGHSHVYWYRQLPEEGLKFMVYLQKENIIDESGMPKERFSAEFPKEGPSILRIQQVVRGDSAAYFCASSLPHLGTGPNEQYFGPGTRLTVT.

This clone was counted between two and nine times. This rearrangement joins TRBV2 to TRBJ2-2, with 12 bases aligning to TRBD2. CDR1 is SNHLY and CDR2 is FYNNEI in the germline V gene. The CDR3 has 14 residues. J was trimmed by 8 bases and V by 5 bases; bases with no gene match: 3. CDR3 coding DNA: TGTGCCAGCAGTCTAGCGGGGGGGAATGGGGAGCTGTTTTTT. Translating gives CASSLAGGNGELFF. Based on the CDR3 plus reference TRBV2 and TRBJ2-2, the full variable domain is EPEVTQTPSHQVTQMGQEVILRCVPISNHLYFYWYRQILGQKVEFLVSFYNNEISEKSEIFDDQFSVERPDGSNFTLKIRSTKLEDSAMYFCASSLAGGNGELFFGEGSRLTVL.

The rearrangement links TRBV7-7 to TRBJ2-3; the match to TRBD2 covers 9 bases. There are 19 residues in the CDR3. Trimming cost V 3 bases and J 0 bases; bases outside gene matches: 13. In germline, CDR1 is SSHAT, CDR2 FNYEAQ (reference sequence). CDR3 nucleotide sequence: TGTGCCAGCAGCTTTAGCAGCGGGGGGATCTATCCAAGCACAGATACGCAGTATTTT. This gives the protein CASSFSSGGIYPSTDTQYF.

The chain employs TRBV5-4 and TRBJ1-1; D gene uncertain. In germline, CDR1 is SGHNT, CDR2 YYREEE (reference sequence). The CDR3 has 13 residues. V was trimmed by 5 bases and J by 7 bases, leaving 15 bases between them. CDR3 in amino acids: CASRGGGFREAFF. For the CDR3, the DNA is TGTGCCAGCAGGGGAGGAGGGTTCCGTGAAGCTTTCTTT.

This chain joins TRBV29-1 and TRBJ2-5; 7 bases are shared with TRBD1. The ends lost 6 bases at V and 4 bases at J; junction bases unmatched: 11. Germline V CDR1 and CDR2: SQVTM, ANQGSEA. The CDR3 extends over 14 amino acids. The CDR3 reads CSVQLQGIRETQYF. The CDR3 coding sequence is TGCAGCGTCCAATTACAGGGGATTCGAGAGACCCAGTACTTC.